This record looks at one T cell receptor (beta chain) sequence and its context. This entry belongs to a study of blood T cell repertoires in COVID-19. Study-wide background: Samples came from the United States, Italy and Spain, spanning acute and convalescent COVID-19. Sample material is recorded as cDNA or gDNA derived from T cells, B-cell-depleted T cells, or PBMCs.

As originally analysed: Estimated nucleated cell counts came from reference gene primer amplification. Here immunoSEQ multiplex PCR was the method, and the copy in TCRdb shows in-frame clones only, minus some. V and J calls and clone size are as listed in that table; D and trimming were resolved from the DNA. The sample lists about 50,000 clones; just over 85% were seen once. It was during active infection that Seattle patients were enrolled and then longitudinally followed. The CDR3 spans 17 residues. The germline gives CDR1 LNHDA, CDR2 SQIVND (reference sequence). Trimming stripped 4 bases from V and 7 bases from J, with 20 bases between.

V usage is TRBV19 and J usage is TRBJ1-6, with D perhaps matching TRBD1 (5 bases). Sequenced sample: peripheral blood. The receptor's source is a woman over 75 with COVID-19, enrolled during active disease. The CDR3 DNA is TGTGCCAGTAGTAGACACCGGGACTCCAACGGGAATTCACCCCTCCACTTT. The encoded protein is CASSRHRDSNGNSPLHF.